This T cell receptor (beta chain) came from a study of cytomegalovirus exposure and HLA in healthy donors. In regard to this clone: Its target is unknown.

Study findings and constraints: Upon later analysis, TCR association rates were observed to vary by HLA locus, being highest for DRB1 and lowest for HLA-C. Solely CMV serostatus was available to characterize immune exposure.

PCR primers comprised 60 Vbeta and 13 Jbeta primers. TCRdb's copy holds only in-frame clones and misses some; the assay was immunoSEQ multiplex PCR. The sample yields 50,000 to 55,000 clones, around three fifths seen once. The CDR3 covers 16 residues. Germline lookup yields CDR1 SEHNR and CDR2 FQNEAQ (reference sequence). Deletions cut 1 base from V and 4 bases from J, with 14 bases between. The chain is built from TRBV7-9 and TRBJ1-5; D is unresolved. The receptor was derived from a human donor in good health. The sequenced sample consisted of PBMCs. The CDR3 region is CASSLEGGKLNQPQHF. CDR3 sequence (DNA): TGTGCCAGCAGCTTAGAGGGAGGAAAACTGAATCAGCCCCAGCATTTT.